This entry features one T cell receptor beta chain sequence. The record originates from a study of CD8 T cells in Susac syndrome. Background on the study: Susac syndrome patients were untreated, on corticosteroids with some adding intravenous immunoglobulin, or on intravenous immunoglobulin only.

Germline loops: CDR1 SGHVS, CDR2 FNYEAQ. The CDR3 has 18 residues. V lost 1 base and J 0 bases, leaving 17 bases between the germline ends. RNA was extracted with the RNeasy kit, and a quantity of roughly 0.5 to 1 ug was reverse transcribed using random hexamers. TCRdb reprocessed the immunoSEQ multiplex PCR reads with MiXCR, giving one entry per CDR3 protein. This table has about 240,000 distinct CDR3 sequences, almost 97% appearing once. The TCR sequence derives from a human donor with Susac syndrome. The chain is built from TRBV7-6 and TRBJ2-3; D possibly corresponds to TRBD2 (6 bases). The source material was CD4+ T cells from PBMCs. The CDR3 nucleotides are TGTGCCAGCAGCTTAGTGGGCGGGATAGTCCCAAGCACAGATACGCAGTATTTT. Translated: CASSLVGGIVPSTDTQYF.